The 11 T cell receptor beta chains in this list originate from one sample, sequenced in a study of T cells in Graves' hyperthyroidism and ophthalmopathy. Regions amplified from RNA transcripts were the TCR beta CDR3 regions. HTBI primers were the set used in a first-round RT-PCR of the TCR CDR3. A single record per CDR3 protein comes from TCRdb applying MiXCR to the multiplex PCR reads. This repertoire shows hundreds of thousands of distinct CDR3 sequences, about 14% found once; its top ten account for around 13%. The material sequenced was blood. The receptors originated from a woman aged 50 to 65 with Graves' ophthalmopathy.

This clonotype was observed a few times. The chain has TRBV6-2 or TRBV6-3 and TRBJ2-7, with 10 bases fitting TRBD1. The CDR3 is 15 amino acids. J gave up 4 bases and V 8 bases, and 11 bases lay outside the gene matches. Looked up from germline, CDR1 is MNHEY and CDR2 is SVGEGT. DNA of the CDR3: TGTGCCAGCGAGGGTCCGGGACAGGGGACTTACGAGCAGTACTTC. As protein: CASEGPGQGTYEQYF.

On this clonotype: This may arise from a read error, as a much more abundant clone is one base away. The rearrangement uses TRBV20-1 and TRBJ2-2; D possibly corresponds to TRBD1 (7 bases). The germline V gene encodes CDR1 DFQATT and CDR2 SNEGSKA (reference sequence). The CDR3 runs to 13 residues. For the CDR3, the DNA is TGCAGTACTAGACTCCAGGGGGGCGGGGAGCTGTTTTTT. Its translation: CSTRLQGGGELFF.

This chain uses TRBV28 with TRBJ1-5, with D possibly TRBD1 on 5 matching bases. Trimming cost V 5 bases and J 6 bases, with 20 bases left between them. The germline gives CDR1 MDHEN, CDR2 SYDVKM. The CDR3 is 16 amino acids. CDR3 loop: CASSKPGLLGTQPQHF. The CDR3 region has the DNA TGTGCCAGCAGTAAACCGGGACTCCTAGGGACTCAGCCCCAGCATTTT.

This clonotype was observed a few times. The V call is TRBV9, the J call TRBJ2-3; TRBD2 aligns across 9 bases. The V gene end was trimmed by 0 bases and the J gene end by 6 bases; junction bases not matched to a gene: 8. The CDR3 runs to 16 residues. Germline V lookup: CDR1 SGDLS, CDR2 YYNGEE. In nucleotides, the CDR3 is TGTGCCAGCAGCGTAGGTGGTAGCGGGAGATGGGATACGCAGTATTTT. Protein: CASSVGGSGRWDTQYF.

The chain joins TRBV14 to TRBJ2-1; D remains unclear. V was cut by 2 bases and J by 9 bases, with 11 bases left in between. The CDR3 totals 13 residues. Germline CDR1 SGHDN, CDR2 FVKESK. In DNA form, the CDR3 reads TGTGCCAGCAGCCAAAACCACGTAAGTGAGCAGTTCTTC. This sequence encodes CASSQNHVSEQFF.

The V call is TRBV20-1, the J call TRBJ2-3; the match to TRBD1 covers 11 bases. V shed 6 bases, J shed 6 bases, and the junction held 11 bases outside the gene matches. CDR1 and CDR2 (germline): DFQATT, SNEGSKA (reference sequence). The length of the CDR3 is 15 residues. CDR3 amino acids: CSAIFGQGALDTQYF. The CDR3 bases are TGCAGTGCGATTTTCGGACAGGGGGCTTTGGATACGCAGTATTTT.

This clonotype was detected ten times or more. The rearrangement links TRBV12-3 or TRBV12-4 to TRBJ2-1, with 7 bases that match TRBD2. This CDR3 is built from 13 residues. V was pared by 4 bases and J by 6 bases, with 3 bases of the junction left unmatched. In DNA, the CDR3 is TGTGCCAGCAGTTGGACTAGGGTCAATGAGCAGTTCTTC. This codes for CASSWTRVNEQFF.

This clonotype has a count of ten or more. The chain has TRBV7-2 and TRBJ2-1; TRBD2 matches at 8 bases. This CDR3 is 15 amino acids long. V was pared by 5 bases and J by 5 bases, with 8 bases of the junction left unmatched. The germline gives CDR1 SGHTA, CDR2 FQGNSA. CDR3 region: CASSPLSGRNNEQFF. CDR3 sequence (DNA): TGTGCCAGCAGCCCACTCAGCGGGAGAAACAATGAGCAGTTCTTC.

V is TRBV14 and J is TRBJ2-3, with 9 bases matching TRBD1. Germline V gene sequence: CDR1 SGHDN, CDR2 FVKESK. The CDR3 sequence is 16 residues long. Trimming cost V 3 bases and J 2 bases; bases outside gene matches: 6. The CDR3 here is CASSQITGGFTDTQYF. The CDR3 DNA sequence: TGTGCCAGCAGCCAGATTACAGGGGGCTTCACAGATACGCAGTATTTT.

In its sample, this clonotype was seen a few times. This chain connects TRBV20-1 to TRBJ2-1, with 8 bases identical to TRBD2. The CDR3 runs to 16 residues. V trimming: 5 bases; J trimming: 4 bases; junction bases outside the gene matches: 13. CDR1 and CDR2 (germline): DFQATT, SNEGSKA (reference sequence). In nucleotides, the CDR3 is TGCAGTGCTCCCCACGCCGGGACTAGAGGTTACAATGAGCAGTTCTTC. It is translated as CSAPHAGTRGYNEQFF.

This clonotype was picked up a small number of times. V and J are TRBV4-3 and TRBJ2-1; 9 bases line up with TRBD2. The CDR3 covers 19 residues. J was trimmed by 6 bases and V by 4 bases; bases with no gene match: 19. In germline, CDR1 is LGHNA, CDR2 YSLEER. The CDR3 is CASSRKTGSGTSRSNEQFF. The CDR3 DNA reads TGCGCCAGCAGCCGAAAAACAGGCTCCGGGACTAGCCGCTCCAATGAGCAGTTCTTC.